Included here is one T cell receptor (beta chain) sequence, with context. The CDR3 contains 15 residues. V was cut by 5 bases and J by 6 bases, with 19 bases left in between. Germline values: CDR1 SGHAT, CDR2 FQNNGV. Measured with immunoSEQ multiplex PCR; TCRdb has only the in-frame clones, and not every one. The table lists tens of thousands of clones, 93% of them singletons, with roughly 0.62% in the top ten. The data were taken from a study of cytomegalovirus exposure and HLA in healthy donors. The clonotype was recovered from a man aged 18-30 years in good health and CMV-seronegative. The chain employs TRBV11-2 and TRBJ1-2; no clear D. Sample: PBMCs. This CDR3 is CASSQISGGKHGYTF. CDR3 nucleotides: TGTGCCAGCAGCCAAATATCAGGAGGGAAGCATGGCTACACCTTC.